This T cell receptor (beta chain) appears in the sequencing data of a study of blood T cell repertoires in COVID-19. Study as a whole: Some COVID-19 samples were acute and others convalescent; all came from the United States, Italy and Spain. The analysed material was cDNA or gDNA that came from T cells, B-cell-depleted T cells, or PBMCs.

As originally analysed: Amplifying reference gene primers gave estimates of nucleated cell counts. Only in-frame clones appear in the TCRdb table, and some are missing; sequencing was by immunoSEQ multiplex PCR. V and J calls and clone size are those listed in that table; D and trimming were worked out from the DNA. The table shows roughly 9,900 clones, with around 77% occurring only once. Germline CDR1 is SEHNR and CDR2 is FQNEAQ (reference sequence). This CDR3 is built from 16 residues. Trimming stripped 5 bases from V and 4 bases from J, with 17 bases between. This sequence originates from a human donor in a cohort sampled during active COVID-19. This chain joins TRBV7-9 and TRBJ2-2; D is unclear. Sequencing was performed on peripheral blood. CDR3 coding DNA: TGTGCCAGCAGCCATGAGCCGGGTCGGATCACCGGGGAGCTGTTTTTT. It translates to CASSHEPGRITGELFF. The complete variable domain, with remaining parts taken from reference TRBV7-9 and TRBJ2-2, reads DTGVSQNPRHKITKRGQNVTFRCDPISEHNRLYWYRQTLGQGPEFLTYFQNEAQLEKSRLLSDRFSAERPKGSFSTLEIQRTEQGDSAMYLCASSHEPGRITGELFFGEGSRLTVL.